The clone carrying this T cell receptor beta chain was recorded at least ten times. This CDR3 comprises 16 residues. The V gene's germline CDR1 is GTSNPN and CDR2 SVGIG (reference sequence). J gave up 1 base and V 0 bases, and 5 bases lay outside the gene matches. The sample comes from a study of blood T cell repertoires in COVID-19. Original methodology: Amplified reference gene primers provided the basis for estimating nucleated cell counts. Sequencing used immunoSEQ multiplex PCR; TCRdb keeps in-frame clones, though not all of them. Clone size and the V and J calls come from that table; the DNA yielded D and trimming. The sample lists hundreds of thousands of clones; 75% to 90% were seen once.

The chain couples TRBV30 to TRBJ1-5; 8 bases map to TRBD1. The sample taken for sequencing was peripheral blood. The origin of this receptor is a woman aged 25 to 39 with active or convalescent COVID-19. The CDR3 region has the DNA TGTGCCTGGAGTGTACAAAACAGGGGGAGCAATCAGCCCCAGCATTTT. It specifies CAWSVQNRGSNQPQHF. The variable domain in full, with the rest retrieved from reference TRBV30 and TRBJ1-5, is SQTIHQWPATLVQPVGSPLSLECTVEGTSNPNLYWYRQAAGRGLQLLFYSVGIGQISSEVPQNLSASRPQDRQFILSSKKLLLSDSGFYLCAWSVQNRGSNQPQHFGDGTRLSIL.